The clone carrying this T cell receptor (beta chain) was seen only a few times. Its specificity is not known. The use of a sample-barcoded 5' primer and a J-beta primer mix characterized a second PCR of roughly 6 to 11 cycles. TCRdb redid the calling of the 5' RACE reads with MiXCR, one entry per CDR3 protein. The table records hundreds of thousands of distinct CDR3 sequences, roughly 50% of them present only once. This specimen belongs to a study of blood T cells in healthy people across ages. Germline V gives CDR1 LGHNA, CDR2 YNFKEQ. V lost 0 bases to trimming and J lost 3 bases, with 14 bases between them. This CDR3 has 16 amino acids. Study-wide results and limits: Researchers said unsorted PBMCs prevented a conclusive naive versus antigen-experienced comparison.

Sequencing was done on a sample of blood. The TCR was taken from a woman aged 55-75 years in good health. The chain employs TRBV4-2 and TRBJ1-2; no clear D. The CDR3 loop reads CASSQDQGVGHYGYTF. CDR3 DNA: TGTGCCAGCAGCCAAGATCAAGGCGTCGGTCACTATGGCTACACCTTC.